A single sample is the source of the 10 T cell receptor beta chains below, sequenced in a study of identical twins. MiXCR, run by TCRdb on the 5' RACE reads, gives a single entry per CDR3 protein. This sample has 1.5 million to 2 million distinct CDR3 sequences, with about 32% found just once. Sequences were obtained from cord blood. Receptors were obtained from a newborn girl in good health.

This clonotype was seen just once. The CDR3, as DNA: TGTGCCAGACCCTCCGCCCCAGGGCGGGAGAGCACAGATACGCAGTATTTT. This translates into CARPSAPGRESTDTQYF. This chain links TRBV12-3 or TRBV12-4 with TRBJ2-3; 7 bases match TRBD2. J lost 0 bases, V lost 9 bases, and 15 bases had no gene match. The CDR3 runs 17 residues.

The V call is TRBV7-9, the J call TRBJ2-4, with a possible D match to TRBD1 (5 bases). The better agreement between TRBJ2-5 and the DNA end casts doubt on the J call. The germline gives CDR1 SEHNR, CDR2 FQNEAQ (reference sequence). This CDR3 spans 15 amino acids. Here the CDR3 DNA reads TGTGCCAGCAGCTTATTCCGACAGTCTAGAGAGACCCAGTACTTC. It yields the protein CASSLFRQSRETQYF.

DNA of the CDR3: TGTGCCAGCAGCCAAGAACTAGGGTTACGAGAGACCCAGTACTTC. This gives the protein CASSQELGLRETQYF. J is TRBJ2-5 and V is TRBV14, with D possibly matching TRBD2 (5 bases). Deletions cut 0 bases from V and 4 bases from J, with 12 bases between. The germline CDR1 and CDR2 sequences are SGHDN and FVKESK. The CDR3 has 15 residues.

This chain connects TRBV12-3 or TRBV12-4 to TRBJ2-1; D could derive from TRBD1 or TRBD2 (6 bases each). The CDR3 loop spans 23 amino acids. The V end was cut by 7 bases, the J end by 2 bases, with 39 bases between. CDR3 nucleotides: TGTGCCAGCACACGGGGGCCGACAGAAGCCGAGGGGTTTGAAGGTTTCCCCTACAATGAGCAGTTCTTC. This translates into CASTRGPTEAEGFEGFPYNEQFF.

This clonotype was seen a few times. The V call is TRBV20-1, the J call TRBJ2-3; tentative D call: TRBD2 (6 bases). This CDR3 spans 15 amino acids. Between the trimmed V and J ends, which lost 0 bases and 3 bases, there was a span of 13 bases. Germline values: CDR1 DFQATT, CDR2 SNEGSKA (reference sequence). CDR3 coding DNA: TGCAGTGCTAGAGAGCCGGGACTGAGGACAGATACGCAGTATTTT. Residues: CSAREPGLRTDTQYF.

In this sample, this clonotype turned up a few times. The rearrangement uses TRBV28 and TRBJ2-1; 8 nucleotides line up with TRBD1. CDR1 and CDR2 from the germline V gene are MDHEN and SYDVKM. CDR3 length: 12 residues. Trimming at V came to 8 bases and at J to 7 bases, leaving 4 bases not matched to a gene. The DNA for the CDR3 is TGTGCCAGCTGGACAGGGAGTAATGAGCAGTTCTTC. This gives the protein CASWTGSNEQFF.

This clonotype was counted a few times. The chain is built from TRBV29-1 and TRBJ1-2; the D gene is possibly TRBD1 (5 bases). Germline V gene sequence: CDR1 SQVTM, CDR2 ANQGSEA. The CDR3 runs to 15 residues. Trimming removed 1 base at V and 3 bases at J, with 15 bases between. The CDR3 loop is CSVEVGTGPYYGYTF. In DNA, the CDR3 is TGCAGCGTTGAAGTAGGGACGGGACCCTACTATGGCTACACCTTC.

This clonotype was seen a few times. One junction end does not reproduce the germline sequence, and a read error may be involved. CDR3 sequence reads: CASSLSGSGNERYF. CDR3 sequence (DNA): TGCGCCAGCAGCCTAAGCGGGAGCGGCAACGAGCGGTACTTC. The chain links TRBV5-1 to TRBJ2-7, with 8 positions matching TRBD2. Germline CDR1 and CDR2: SGHRS and YFSETQ. This CDR3 is 14 amino acids long.

The chain is built from TRBV27 and TRBJ2-7; D gene uncertain. Trimming pared 11 bases from V and 5 bases from J, leaving 16 bases between. Looked up from germline, CDR1 is MNHEY and CDR2 is SMNVEV (reference sequence). The CDR3 sequence is 12 residues long. Here the CDR3 reads CAGGRSSDEQYF. In nucleotides, the CDR3 is TGTGCCGGCGGTAGGTCGTCGGACGAGCAGTACTTC.

This clonotype was seen more than once but under ten times. The chain combines TRBV20-1 with TRBJ2-7, with a tentative D call TRBD2 (5 bases). CDR3 size: 16 residues. Trimming stripped 0 bases from V and 2 bases from J, with 17 bases between. The V gene's germline CDR1 is DFQATT and CDR2 SNEGSKA (reference sequence). The chain's CDR3 is CSARDLEGTRAYEQYF. CDR3 sequence (DNA): TGCAGTGCTAGAGATCTCGAGGGCACGCGTGCCTACGAGCAGTACTTC.